The TCR beta chain described here comes from a study of T cells after yellow fever vaccination. This clonotype was observed a few times. The antigen is undetermined. Overall study results and limits: Peaking on day 5 versus 15, the secondary response was faster but weaker. Booster sampling recovered most clones from primary vaccination (96% CD4, approximately 88% CD8).

Trimming removed 10 bases from V and 8 bases from J, with 12 bases in between. CDR1 is SNHLY and CDR2 is FYNNEI in the germline V gene. There are 11 residues in the CDR3. Via MiXCR, TCRdb re-called the 5' RACE reads, giving one row per CDR3 protein. The data show hundreds of thousands of distinct CDR3 sequences, about 17% seen once. The material was PBMCs, obtained about 5 days after the first yellow fever vaccination. This chain connects TRBV2 to TRBJ2-1; tentatively, D is TRBD2 (6 bases). This clonotype originated in a man aged 18-30 years who received the YFV17D yellow fever vaccine. The CDR3 region is CAITSIDEQFF. CDR3 DNA: TGTGCCATCACTAGCATCGATGAGCAGTTCTTC. The variable domain in full, completed from reference TRBV2 and TRBJ2-1, reads EPEVTQTPSHQVTQMGQEVILRCVPISNHLYFYWYRQILGQKVEFLVSFYNNEISEKSEIFDDQFSVERPDGSNFTLKIRSTKLEDSAMYFCAITSIDEQFFGPGTRLTVL.